The sequence of this T cell receptor (beta chain) was determined in a study of blood T cell repertoires in COVID-19. Repertoires were generated with immunoSEQ multiplex PCR, while TCRdb's copy carries only in-frame clones and drops some. The data contain 280,000 or so clones, 75% to 90% of them singletons. The germline V gene has CDR1 SGHVS and CDR2 FNYEAQ. The CDR3 runs to 15 residues. V gave up 5 bases and J gave up 4 bases, with 18 bases separating them. Across under 25 US areas, participants ranged in age from about 18 to 100 years. Assignment of participants to cohorts was predicated upon participant-reported clinical history. Recovered Cohort 3 donors showed two negative PCRs, clearance, or symptom resolution.

Sequencing input: PBMCs or T cells enriched from blood (not recorded which). This receptor was obtained from a woman in her fifties or sixties who had recovered from COVID-19. The chain recombines TRBV7-6 with TRBJ2-7, with D perhaps matching TRBD1 (6 bases). The CDR3 loop is CASSPSRDRRYEQYF. In DNA form, the CDR3 reads TGTGCCAGCAGCCCTAGTCGTGACAGGAGATACGAGCAGTACTTC.